These 2 T cell receptor beta chains were sequenced from one sample in a study of CD8+CD57+ T cells in acquired aplastic anemia. It was genomic DNA that served as the template for profiling TCR beta VDJ and CDR3. TCRdb re-derived calls from the reads in MiXCR, one entry per CDR3 protein. The sample lists over 150,000 distinct CDR3 sequences, 54% seen once, with about 16% in the top ten. The sequenced sample was sorted CD4+, CD8+, or CD8+CD57+ T cells (not recorded which) from PBMCs. Receptor source: a human donor in good health, serving as a control.

This rearrangement joins TRBV20-1 to TRBJ2-7, with TRBD1 as a possible D gene (6 bases). V was cut by 5 bases and J by 0 bases, with 14 bases left in between. Germline CDR1 and CDR2: DFQATT and SNEGSKA (reference sequence). The CDR3 runs to 14 residues. CDR3: CSAQRQASSYEQYF. The CDR3 nucleotides are TGCAGTGCTCAGAGACAGGCATCCTCCTACGAGCAGTACTTC.

The chain is built from TRBV20-1 and TRBJ1-6; D not certain. Trimming took off 3 bases at V and 19 bases at J, with 19 bases between the two ends. This CDR3 region has 12 residues. Per the germline V gene, CDR1 is DFQATT and CDR2 is SNEGSKA (reference sequence). For the CDR3, the DNA is TGCAGTGCTAGCTCAGTGCAGCGAGCGGATCACTTT. Translated: CSASSVQRADHF.